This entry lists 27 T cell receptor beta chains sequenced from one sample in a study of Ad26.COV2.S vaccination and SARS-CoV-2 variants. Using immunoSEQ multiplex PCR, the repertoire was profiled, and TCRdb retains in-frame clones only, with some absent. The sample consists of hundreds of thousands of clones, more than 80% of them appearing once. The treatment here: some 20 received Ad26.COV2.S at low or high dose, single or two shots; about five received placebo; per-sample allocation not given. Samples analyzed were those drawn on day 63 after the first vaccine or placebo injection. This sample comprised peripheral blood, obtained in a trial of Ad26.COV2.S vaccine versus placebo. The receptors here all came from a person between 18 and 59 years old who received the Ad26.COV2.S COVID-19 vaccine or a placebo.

This chain's CDR3 is CASSSRGFSYNEQFF. The CDR3, as DNA: TGTGCCAGCAGCTCGCGGGGTTTCTCCTACAATGAGCAGTTCTTC. The rearrangement joins TRBV7-3 to TRBJ2-1; maybe TRBD2 (6 bases). This CDR3 spans 15 amino acids. The V and J ends lost 4 bases and 0 bases respectively, with 10 bases between them. CDR1 SGHTA and CDR2 FQGTGA come from the germline V gene.

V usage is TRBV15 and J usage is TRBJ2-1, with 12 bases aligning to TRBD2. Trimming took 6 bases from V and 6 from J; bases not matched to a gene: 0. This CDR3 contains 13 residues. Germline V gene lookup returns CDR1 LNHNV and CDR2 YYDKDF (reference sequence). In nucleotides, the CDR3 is TGTGCCACCAGACTAGCGGGAGGCAATGAGCAGTTCTTC. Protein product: CATRLAGGNEQFF.

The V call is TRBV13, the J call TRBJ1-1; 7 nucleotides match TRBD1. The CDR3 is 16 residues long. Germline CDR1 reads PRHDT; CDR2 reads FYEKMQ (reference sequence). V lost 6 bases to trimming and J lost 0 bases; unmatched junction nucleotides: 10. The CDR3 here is CASRETGRPMNTEAFF. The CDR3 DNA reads TGTGCCAGCAGGGAGACAGGGAGACCTATGAACACTGAAGCTTTCTTT.

The CDR3 spells CASSGPGGTEAFF. CDR3 nucleotide sequence: TGTGCCAGCAGTGGACCGGGTGGGACTGAAGCTTTCTTT. The V call is TRBV12-3 or TRBV12-4, the J call TRBJ1-1; D is uncertain. Trimming removed 5 bases at V and 5 bases at J, with 12 bases between. This CDR3 comprises 13 residues.

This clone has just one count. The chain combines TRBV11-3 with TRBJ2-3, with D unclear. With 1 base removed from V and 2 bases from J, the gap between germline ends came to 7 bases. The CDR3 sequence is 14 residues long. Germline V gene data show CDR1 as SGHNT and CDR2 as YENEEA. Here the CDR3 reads CASSLGGITDTQYF. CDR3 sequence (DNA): TGTGCCAGCAGCTTAGGTGGGATCACAGATACGCAGTATTTT. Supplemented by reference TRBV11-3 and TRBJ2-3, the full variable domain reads EAGVVQSPRYKIIEKKQPVAFWCNPISGHNTLYWYLQNLGQGPELLIRYENEEAVDDSQLPKDRFSAERLKGVDSTLKIQPAELGDSAVYLCASSLGGITDTQYFGPGTRLTVL.

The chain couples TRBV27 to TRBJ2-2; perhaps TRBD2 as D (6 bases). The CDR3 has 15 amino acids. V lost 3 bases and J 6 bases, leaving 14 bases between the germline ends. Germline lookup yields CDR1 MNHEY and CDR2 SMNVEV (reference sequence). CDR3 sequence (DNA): TGTGCCAGCAGTTTGAGGCGGGACGGATCCGGGGAGCTGTTTTTT. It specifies CASSLRRDGSGELFF.

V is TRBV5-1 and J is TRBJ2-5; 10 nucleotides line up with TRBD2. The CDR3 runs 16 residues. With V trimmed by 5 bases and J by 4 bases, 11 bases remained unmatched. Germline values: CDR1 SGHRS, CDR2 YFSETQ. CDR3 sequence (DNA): TGCGCCAGCAGGCCCAGCGGGAGGGCCGGCCGAGAGACCCAGTACTTC. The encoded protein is CASRPSGRAGRETQYF.

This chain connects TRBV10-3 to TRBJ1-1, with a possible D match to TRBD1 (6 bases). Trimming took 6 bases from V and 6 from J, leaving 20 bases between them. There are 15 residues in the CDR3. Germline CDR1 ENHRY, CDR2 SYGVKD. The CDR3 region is CAISRTTQGSSEAFF. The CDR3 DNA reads TGTGCCATCAGCCGAACAACACAGGGCTCTTCTGAAGCTTTCTTT.

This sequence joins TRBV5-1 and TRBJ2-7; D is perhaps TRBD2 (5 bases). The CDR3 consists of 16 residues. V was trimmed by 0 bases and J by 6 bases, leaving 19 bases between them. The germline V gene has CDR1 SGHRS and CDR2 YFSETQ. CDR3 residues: CASSLGPLVGVGEQYF. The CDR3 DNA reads TGCGCCAGCAGCTTGGGGCCGTTAGTGGGAGTCGGCGAGCAGTACTTC.

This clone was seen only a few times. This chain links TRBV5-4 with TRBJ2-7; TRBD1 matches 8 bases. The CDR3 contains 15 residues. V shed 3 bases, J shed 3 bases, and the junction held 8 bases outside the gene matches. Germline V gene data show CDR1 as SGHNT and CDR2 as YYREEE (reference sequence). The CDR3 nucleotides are TGTGCCAGCAGCTCCCGGACAGGGAGGAACTACGAGCAGTACTTC. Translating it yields CASSSRTGRNYEQYF.

As DNA, the CDR3 is TGCGCCAGCAGCTTGCTCCGGACTAGCGGGGGGAATGAGCAGTTCTTC. Residues: CASSLLRTSGGNEQFF. The V and J genes are TRBV5-1 and TRBJ2-1; 14 bases are shared with TRBD2. CDR1 is SGHRS and CDR2 is YFSETQ in the germline V gene. V gave up 1 base and J gave up 7 bases; unmatched junction bases: 4. The CDR3 sequence is 16 residues long.

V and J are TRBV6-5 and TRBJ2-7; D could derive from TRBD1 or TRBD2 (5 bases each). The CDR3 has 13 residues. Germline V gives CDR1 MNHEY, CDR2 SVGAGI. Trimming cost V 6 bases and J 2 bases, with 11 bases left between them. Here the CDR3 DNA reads TGTGCCAGCAGCCCGGGGACCCCCTACGAGCAGTACTTC. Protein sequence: CASSPGTPYEQYF.

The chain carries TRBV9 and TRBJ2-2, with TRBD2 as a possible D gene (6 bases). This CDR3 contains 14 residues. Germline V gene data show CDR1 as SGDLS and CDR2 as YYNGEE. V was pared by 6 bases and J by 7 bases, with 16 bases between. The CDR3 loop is CASTIGDSGGELFF. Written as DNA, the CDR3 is TGTGCCAGCACCATCGGGGACTCCGGCGGGGAGCTGTTTTTT.

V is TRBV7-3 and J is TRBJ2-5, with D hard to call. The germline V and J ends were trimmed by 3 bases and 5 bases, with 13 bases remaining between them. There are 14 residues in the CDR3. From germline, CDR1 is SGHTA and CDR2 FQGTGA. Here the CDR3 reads CASSFMGNRETQYF. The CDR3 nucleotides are TGTGCCAGCAGCTTTATGGGCAATCGGGAGACCCAGTACTTC.

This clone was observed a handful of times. The CDR3 protein is CASSQEPGGGPQHF. CDR3 sequence (DNA): TGTGCCAGCAGCCAAGAACCGGGTGGTGGGCCCCAGCATTTT. The chain links TRBV4-2 to TRBJ1-5; D unclear. CDR3 length: 14 residues. CDR1 is LGHNA, CDR2 YNFKEQ, per germline. V was trimmed by 0 bases and J by 9 bases, leaving 12 bases between them.

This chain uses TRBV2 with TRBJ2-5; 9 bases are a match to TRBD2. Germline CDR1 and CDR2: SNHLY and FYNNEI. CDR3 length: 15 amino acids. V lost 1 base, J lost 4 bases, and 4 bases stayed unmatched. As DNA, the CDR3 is TGTGCCAGCAGTGAAGAGGCGGGAGGGGGAGAGACCCAGTACTTC. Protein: CASSEEAGGGETQYF.

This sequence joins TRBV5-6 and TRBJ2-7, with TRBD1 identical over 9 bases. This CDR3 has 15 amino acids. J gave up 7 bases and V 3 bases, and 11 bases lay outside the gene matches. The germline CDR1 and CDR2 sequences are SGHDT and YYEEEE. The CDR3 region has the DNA TGTGCCAGCAGCTATCGGGACAGGGCAGGGAGTGAGCAGTACTTC. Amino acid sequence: CASSYRDRAGSEQYF.

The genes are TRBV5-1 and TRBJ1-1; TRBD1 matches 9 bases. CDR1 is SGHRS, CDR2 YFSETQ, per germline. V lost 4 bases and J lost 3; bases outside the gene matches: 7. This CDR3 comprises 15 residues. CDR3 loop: CASSVPGQGHTEAFF. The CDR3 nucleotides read TGCGCCAGCAGCGTTCCGGGACAGGGCCACACTGAAGCTTTCTTT.

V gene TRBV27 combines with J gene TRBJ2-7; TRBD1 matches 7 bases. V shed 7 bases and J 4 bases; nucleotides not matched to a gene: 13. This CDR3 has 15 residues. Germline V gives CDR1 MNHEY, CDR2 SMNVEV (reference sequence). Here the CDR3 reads CASTSPLRGIYEQYF. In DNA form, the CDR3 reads TGTGCCAGCACTTCCCCTCTCAGGGGGATATACGAGCAGTACTTC.

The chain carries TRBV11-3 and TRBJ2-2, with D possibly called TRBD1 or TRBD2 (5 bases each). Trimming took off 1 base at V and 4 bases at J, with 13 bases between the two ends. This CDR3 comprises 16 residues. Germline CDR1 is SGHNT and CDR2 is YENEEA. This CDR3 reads CASSLGQGRGTGELFF. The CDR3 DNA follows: TGTGCCAGCAGCTTAGGTCAGGGACGGGGCACCGGGGAGCTGTTTTTT.

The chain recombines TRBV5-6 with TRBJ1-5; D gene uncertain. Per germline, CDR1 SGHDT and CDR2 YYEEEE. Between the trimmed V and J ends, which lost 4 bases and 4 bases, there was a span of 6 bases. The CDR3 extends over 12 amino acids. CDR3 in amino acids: CASSVGNQPQHF. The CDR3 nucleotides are TGTGCCAGCAGCGTGGGGAATCAGCCCCAGCATTTT.

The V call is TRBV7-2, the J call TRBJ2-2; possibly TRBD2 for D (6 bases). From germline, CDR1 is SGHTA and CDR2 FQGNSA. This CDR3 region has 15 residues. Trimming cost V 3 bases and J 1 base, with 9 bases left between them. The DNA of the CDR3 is TGTGCCAGCAGCTTTGCGGGGCAGAACACCGGGGAGCTGTTTTTT. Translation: CASSFAGQNTGELFF. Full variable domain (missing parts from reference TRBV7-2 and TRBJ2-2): GAGVSQSPSNKVTEKGKDVELRCDPISGHTALYWYRQSLGQGLEFLIYFQGNSAPDKSGLPSDRFSAERTGGSVSTLTIQRTQQEDSAVYLCASSFAGQNTGELFFGEGSRLTVL.

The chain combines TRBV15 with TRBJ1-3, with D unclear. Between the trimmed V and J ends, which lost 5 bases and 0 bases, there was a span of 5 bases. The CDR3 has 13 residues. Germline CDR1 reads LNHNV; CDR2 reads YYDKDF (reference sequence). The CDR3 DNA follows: TGTGCCACCAGCCCTGGCTCTGGAAACACCATATATTTT. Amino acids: CATSPGSGNTIYF.

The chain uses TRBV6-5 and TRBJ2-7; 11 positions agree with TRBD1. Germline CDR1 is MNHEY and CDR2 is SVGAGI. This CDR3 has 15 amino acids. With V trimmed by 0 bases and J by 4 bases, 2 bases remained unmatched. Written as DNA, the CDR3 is TGTGCCAGCAGTTACTCCGGGACAGGGGGTTACGAGCAGTACTTC. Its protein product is CASSYSGTGGYEQYF.

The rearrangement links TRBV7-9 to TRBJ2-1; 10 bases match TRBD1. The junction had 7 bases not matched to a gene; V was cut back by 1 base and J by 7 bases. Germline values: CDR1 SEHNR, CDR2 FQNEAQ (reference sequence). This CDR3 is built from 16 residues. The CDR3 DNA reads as TGTGCCAGCAGCTTAGGGGACAGGGGAGATAGGAATGAGCAGTTCTTC. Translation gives CASSLGDRGDRNEQFF.

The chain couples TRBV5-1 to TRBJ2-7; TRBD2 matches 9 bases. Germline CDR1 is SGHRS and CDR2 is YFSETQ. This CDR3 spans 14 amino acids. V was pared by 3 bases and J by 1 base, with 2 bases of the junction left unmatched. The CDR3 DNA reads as TGCGCCAGCAGCTCTGCGGGAGGGTCCTACGAGCAGTACTTC. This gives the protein CASSSAGGSYEQYF.

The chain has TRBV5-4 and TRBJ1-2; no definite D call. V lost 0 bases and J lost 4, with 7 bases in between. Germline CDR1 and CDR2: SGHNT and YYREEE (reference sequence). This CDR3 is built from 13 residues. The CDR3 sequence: CASSLGKTYGYTF. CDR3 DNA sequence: TGTGCCAGCAGCTTGGGCAAAACCTATGGCTACACCTTC. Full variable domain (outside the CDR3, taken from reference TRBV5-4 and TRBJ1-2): ETGVTQSPTHLIKTRGQQVTLRCSSQSGHNTVSWYQQALGQGPQFIFQYYREEENGRGNFPPRFSGLQFPNYSSELNVNALELDDSALYLCASSLGKTYGYTFGSGTRLTVV.